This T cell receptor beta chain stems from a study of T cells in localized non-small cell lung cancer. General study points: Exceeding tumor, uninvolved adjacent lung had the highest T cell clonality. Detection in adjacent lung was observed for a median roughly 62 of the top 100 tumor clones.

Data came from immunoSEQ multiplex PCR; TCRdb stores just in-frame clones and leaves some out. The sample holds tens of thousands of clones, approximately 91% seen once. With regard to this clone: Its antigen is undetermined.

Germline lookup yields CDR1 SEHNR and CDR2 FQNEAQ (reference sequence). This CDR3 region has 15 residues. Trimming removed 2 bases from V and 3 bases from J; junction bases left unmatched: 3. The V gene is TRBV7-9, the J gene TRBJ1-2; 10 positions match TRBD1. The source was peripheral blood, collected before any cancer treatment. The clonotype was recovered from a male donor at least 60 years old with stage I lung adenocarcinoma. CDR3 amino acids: CASSLTGTGDYGYTF. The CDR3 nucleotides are TGTGCCAGCAGCTTAACCGGGACAGGGGACTATGGCTACACCTTC.